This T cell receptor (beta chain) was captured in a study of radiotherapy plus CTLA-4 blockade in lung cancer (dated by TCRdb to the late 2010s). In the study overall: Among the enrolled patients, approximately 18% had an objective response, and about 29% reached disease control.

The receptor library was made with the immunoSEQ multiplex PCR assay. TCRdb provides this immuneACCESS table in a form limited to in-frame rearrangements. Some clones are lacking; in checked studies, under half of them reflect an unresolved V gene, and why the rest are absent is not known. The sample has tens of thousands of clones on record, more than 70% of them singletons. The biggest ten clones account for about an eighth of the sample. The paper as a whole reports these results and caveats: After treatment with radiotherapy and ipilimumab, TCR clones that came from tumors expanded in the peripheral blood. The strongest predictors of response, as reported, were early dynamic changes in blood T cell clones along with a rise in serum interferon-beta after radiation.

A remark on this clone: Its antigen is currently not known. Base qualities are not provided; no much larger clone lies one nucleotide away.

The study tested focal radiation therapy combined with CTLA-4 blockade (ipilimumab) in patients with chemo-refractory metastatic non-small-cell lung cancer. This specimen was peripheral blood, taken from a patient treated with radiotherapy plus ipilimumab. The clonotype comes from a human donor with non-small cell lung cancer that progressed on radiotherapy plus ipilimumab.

The DNA sequence reads TGTGCCAGCAGTCTACAGGGAGGCACTGAAGCTTTCTTT. Translated, this gives CASSLQGGTEAFF. The rearrangement joined TRBV6-6 to TRBJ1-1; the D region possibly corresponds to TRBD1 (6 bases align). V is clipped by 5 bases and J by 4 bases, and the sequence between their germline boundaries is 11 bases long. Including the terminal cysteine and phenylalanine, the CDR3 comprises 13 residues. The sequence is cut down to CDR3 DNA, 39 bases in frame from base 1. In the germline V gene (reference sequence), CDR1 corresponds to MNHNY and CDR2 to SVGAGI.